These 30 T cell receptor beta chains originate from one sample sequenced in a study of T cell repertoires in cytomegalovirus infection. TCRdb called the reads again in MiXCR, with one record for every CDR3 protein. The table has approximately 500,000 distinct CDR3 sequences, more than 15% seen once. The sequenced material came from CD8+ T cells from PBMCs. Every receptor here comes from a human donor in good health (CMV status not recorded). Some clones in this sample may be carry-over from other donors' samples.

The chain couples TRBV29-1 to TRBJ1-2; D uncertain. The CDR3 has 11 residues. Germline lookup yields CDR1 SQVTM and CDR2 ANQGSEA. The V gene lost 3 bases and the J gene lost 3 bases, with 5 bases spanning the gap. As DNA, the CDR3 is TGCAGCGTTGAGACTGACTATGGCTACACCTTC. Protein sequence: CSVETDYGYTF. Full variable domain (remainder filled in from reference TRBV29-1 and TRBJ1-2): SAVISQKPSRDICQRGTSLTIQCQVDSQVTMMFWYRQQPGQSLTLIATANQGSEATYESGFVIDKFPISRPNLTFSTLTVSNMSPEDSSIYLCSVETDYGYTFGSGTRLTVV.

This clonotype has more than one count but fewer than ten. The rearrangement joins TRBV6-5 to TRBJ1-6; D gene uncertain. The germline gives CDR1 MNHEY, CDR2 SVGAGI. This CDR3 is built from 15 residues. The V end lost 5 bases, the J end lost 0 bases, and 8 bases lay between the germline ends. CDR3 bases: TGTGCCAGCAGTACAGCCTTCTCCTATAATTCACCCCTCCACTTT. It specifies CASSTAFSYNSPLHF.

As to this clonotype: At one end the junction does not follow the germline gene, possibly because of a read error. The J gene is TRBJ2-7, the V gene TRBV7-3, with a weak D call TRBD2 (5 bases). Germline lookup yields CDR1 SGHTA and CDR2 FQGTGA. The length of the CDR3 is 14 residues. CDR3 DNA sequence: TGTACCAGCAGCTCGGGGAGCGCTTGGGACGAGCAGTACTTC. Protein: CTSSSGSAWDEQYF. The full variable domain, rest sourced from reference TRBV7-3 and TRBJ2-7, is GAGVSQTPSNKVTEKGKYVELRCDPISGHTALYWYRQSLGQGPEFLIYFQGTGAADDSGLPNDRFFAVRPEGSVSTLKIQRTERGDSAVYLCTSSSGSAWDEQYFGPGTRLTVT.

This clonotype has a handful of counts. This chain links TRBV6-5 with TRBJ1-5; unclear D gene. The CDR3 spans 13 residues. The V gene lost 8 bases and the J gene lost 1 base, with 9 bases spanning the gap. CDR1 is MNHEY and CDR2 is SVGAGI in the germline V gene. The CDR3 nucleotides are TGTGCCAGCTCTGGAGTGAGCAATCAGCCCCAGCATTTT. Its translation is CASSGVSNQPQHF.

On this clonotype: A clone one base away is much larger, so this may be a read error. The chain joins TRBV11-1 to TRBJ1-1; tentative D call: TRBD1 (5 bases). The CDR3 runs 13 residues. Per the germline V gene, CDR1 is SGHAT and CDR2 is FQDESV (reference sequence). The V end lost 5 bases, the J end lost 8 bases, and 15 bases lay between the germline ends. CDR3 sequence (DNA): TGTGCCAGCAGCAAGTGGGCGGGGACCGAAGCTTTCTTT. Its protein product is CASSKWAGTEAFF.

Ten or more counts support this clonotype. This chain joins TRBV7-3 and TRBJ2-7; D call uncertain. Germline V gene sequence: CDR1 SGHTA, CDR2 FQGTGA. The CDR3 covers 13 residues. Trimming took off 1 base at V and 6 bases at J, with 10 bases between the two ends. CDR3 residues: CASSLRRTGEQYF. Written as DNA, the CDR3 is TGTGCCAGCAGCTTAAGGCGGACGGGCGAGCAGTACTTC.

This clonotype was seen a few times. V and J are TRBV5-1 and TRBJ1-1; 9 bases are a match to TRBD1. V gave up 4 bases and J gave up 7 bases; unmatched junction bases: 11. The CDR3 consists of 15 residues. Per the germline V gene, CDR1 is SGHRS and CDR2 is YFSETQ. The CDR3 spells CASSPETGGPFEAFF. CDR3 DNA: TGCGCCAGCAGCCCCGAGACAGGGGGACCTTTTGAAGCTTTCTTT.

The V call is TRBV7-3, the J call TRBJ2-3; 15 bases are a match to TRBD2. This CDR3 has 18 residues. CDR1 is SGHTA, CDR2 FQGTGA, per germline. The junction had 7 bases not matched to a gene; V was cut back by 5 bases and J by 1 base. The CDR3 reads CASSQGLAGGLGTDTQYF. Written as DNA, the CDR3 is TGTGCCAGCAGCCAGGGACTAGCGGGAGGTCTTGGCACAGATACGCAGTATTTT.

This clonotype was recorded at least ten times. The V call is TRBV6-2 or TRBV6-3, the J call TRBJ2-5; 11 nucleotides agree with TRBD2. The CDR3 runs 21 residues. Per the germline V gene, CDR1 is MNHEY and CDR2 is SVGEGT. The V gene end was trimmed by 2 bases and the J gene end by 0 bases; junction bases not matched to a gene: 17. The CDR3 DNA sequence: TGTGCCAGCAGTTACGGAGAAGCCCTGGGACTAGCGGCCAAGTACCAAGAGACCCAGTACTTC. Its translation: CASSYGEALGLAAKYQETQYF.

Many counts were recorded for this clonotype. V is TRBV12-3 or TRBV12-4 and J is TRBJ2-5; the D gene is possibly TRBD2 (5 bases). V shed 0 bases and J shed 5 bases, with 19 bases lying between them. The length of the CDR3 is 17 residues. CDR3 DNA: TGTGCCAGCAGTTTAGCCGGTGGTGGGGAGTTTGAGGAGACCCAGTACTTC. Translated, it gives CASSLAGGGEFEETQYF.

In this sample, this clonotype turned up many times. CDR3 DNA sequence: TGTGCCAGCGCCTCGGGGGGGCAGGACACCGGGGAGCTGTTTTTT. Protein: CASASGGQDTGELFF. J is TRBJ2-2 and V is TRBV7-8; 8 nucleotides agree with TRBD2. There are 15 residues in the CDR3. J gave up 3 bases and V 8 bases, and 8 bases lay outside the gene matches. Germline CDR1 reads SGHVS; CDR2 reads FQNEAQ.

A few counts support this clonotype. The J gene is TRBJ2-5, the V gene TRBV23-1; possibly TRBD2 for D (6 bases). TRBV23-1 is annotated as an ORF whose role is uncertain. This CDR3 has 12 amino acids. Trimming removed 10 bases at V and 2 bases at J, with 11 bases between. CDR3 sequence: CANLGGQETQYF. CDR3 bases: TGCGCCAACCTCGGAGGGCAAGAGACCCAGTACTTC.

This clonotype was recorded a few times. The rearrangement joins TRBV10-3 to TRBJ2-1; 9 bases are shared with TRBD1. The CDR3 covers 16 residues. The germline CDR1 and CDR2 sequences are ENHRY and SYGVKD. Unmatched junction bases numbered 9, after V lost 2 bases and J lost 7 bases. Here the CDR3 reads CAISETGQGIWNEQFF. In DNA form, the CDR3 reads TGTGCCATCAGTGAGACCGGACAGGGGATTTGGAATGAGCAGTTCTTC.

In its sample, this clonotype was seen many times. The chain is built from TRBV6-1 and TRBJ1-2; 9 bases fit TRBD1. There are 16 residues in the CDR3. CDR1 and CDR2 from the germline V gene are MNHNS and SASEGT. The V segment lost 6 bases and the J segment 0 bases; nucleotides outside the gene matches: 8. This CDR3 is CASSPDRGVPNYGYTF. Written as DNA, the CDR3 is TGTGCCAGCAGCCCGGACAGGGGCGTACCTAACTATGGCTACACCTTC.

This clonotype was picked up a small number of times. The V and J genes are TRBV19 and TRBJ1-5, with unresolved D. The V end lost 3 bases, the J end lost 0 bases, and 15 bases lay between the germline ends. The CDR3 loop spans 17 amino acids. CDR1 and CDR2 from the germline V gene are LNHDA and SQIVND (reference sequence). CDR3 nucleotides: TGTGCCAGTAGTATTATAGGAGCAGACAATAGCAATCAGCCCCAGCATTTT. Its translation is CASSIIGADNSNQPQHF.

The rearrangement uses TRBV13 and TRBJ1-1; no firm D call. CDR3 length: 14 residues. CDR1 and CDR2 (germline): PRHDT, FYEKMQ (reference sequence). Trimming cost V 5 bases and J 1 base, with 11 bases left between them. The CDR3 DNA reads as TGTGCCAGCAGCCACACTCCGGGGAACACTGAAGCTTTCTTT. Translated, it gives CASSHTPGNTEAFF.

This rearrangement joins TRBV4-1 to TRBJ2-1; tentatively, D is TRBD1 or TRBD2 (6 bases each). The CDR3 runs to 15 residues. The V and J ends lost 7 bases and 3 bases respectively, with 16 bases between them. Germline V lookup: CDR1 MGHRA, CDR2 YSYEKL. The CDR3 coding sequence is TGCGCCAGCACCTCGGGGGCGGAAAGCTACAATGAGCAGTTCTTC. Protein: CASTSGAESYNEQFF.

This clonotype was seen a handful of times. The V gene is TRBV6-2 or TRBV6-3, the J gene TRBJ2-5; TRBD1 aligns across 7 bases. With V trimmed by 2 bases and J by 5 bases, 11 bases remained unmatched. The CDR3 length is 16 residues. Germline V CDR1 and CDR2: MNHEY, SVGEGT. CDR3 sequence reads: CASSYQGQPNRETQYF. CDR3 coding DNA: TGTGCCAGCAGTTACCAGGGACAGCCTAATAGGGAGACCCAGTACTTC.

This clonotype was seen ten or more times. The CDR3 spells CASGLRTGELFF. CDR3 nucleotides: TGTGCTAGTGGTTTACGCACCGGGGAGCTGTTTTTT. This chain joins TRBV12-5 and TRBJ2-2; D is uncertain. The germline V gene has CDR1 LGHNT and CDR2 FRNRAP. V lost 3 bases to trimming and J lost 4 bases, with 3 bases between them. The CDR3 covers 12 residues.

In this sample, this clonotype turned up many times. The chain recombines TRBV12-3 or TRBV12-4 with TRBJ2-1; 8 positions match TRBD1. Germline trimming cut 0 bases from V and 7 bases from J; bases unmatched to any gene: 8. CDR3 length: 16 residues. CDR3 DNA sequence: TGTGCCAGCAGTTTAGCGCACCAGGGGGCTCGAAATGAGCAGTTCTTC. As protein: CASSLAHQGARNEQFF.

The table lists this clonotype with many counts. The V and J genes are TRBV6-1 and TRBJ1-1; D may be TRBD1 (6 bases). Germline V gene lookup returns CDR1 MNHNS and CDR2 SASEGT. V was clipped by 5 bases and J by 1 base, with 14 bases between them. The CDR3 runs 15 residues. The CDR3 is CASSIYRERNTEAFF. CDR3 sequence (DNA): TGTGCCAGCAGTATCTACAGGGAACGGAACACTGAAGCTTTCTTT.

This clonotype was seen ten or more times. This CDR3 reads CASAAGGANGYTF. The CDR3 coding sequence is TGTGCCAGCGCGGCGGGGGGCGCGAATGGCTACACCTTC. The chain is built from TRBV12-3 or TRBV12-4 and TRBJ1-2; D is possibly TRBD1 (6 bases). CDR3 length equals 13 residues. Trimming removed 8 bases at V and 6 bases at J, with 16 bases between.

This clonotype was detected many times. J is TRBJ2-1 and V is TRBV28, with TRBD2 as a possible D gene (5 bases). CDR1 MDHEN and CDR2 SYDVKM come from the germline V gene. Trimming pared 2 bases from V and 9 bases from J, leaving 8 bases between. CDR3 length equals 12 residues. CDR3 in amino acids: CASSLRGLEQFF. The CDR3 region has the DNA TGTGCCAGCAGTTTAAGAGGGCTTGAGCAGTTCTTC.

This clonotype was seen more than once but under ten times. The chain carries TRBV29-1 and TRBJ2-1; D remains ambiguous. Germline CDR1 SQVTM, CDR2 ANQGSEA. Trimming took off 6 bases at V and 6 bases at J, with 15 bases between the two ends. The CDR3 is made up of 13 amino acids. The CDR3 sequence is CSVVWTVSNEQFF. The DNA for the CDR3 is TGCAGCGTCGTGTGGACCGTGTCCAATGAGCAGTTCTTC.

Comment on this clonotype: Given a much more abundant clone one base away, this may be a read error. The chain recombines TRBV7-6 with TRBJ1-1, with unresolved D. The V gene lost 5 bases and the J gene lost 8 bases, with 12 bases spanning the gap. CDR1 is SGHVS, CDR2 FNYEAQ, per germline. The CDR3 runs to 12 residues. The DNA of the CDR3 is TGTGCCAGCAGCCGGCTTTCCAAGGAAGCTTTCTTT. Translated: CASSRLSKEAFF.

The V and J genes are TRBV19 and TRBJ1-2; no clear D gene. The CDR3 consists of 14 residues. The germline V and J ends were trimmed by 6 bases and 7 bases, with 18 bases remaining between them. Germline V gene lookup returns CDR1 LNHDA and CDR2 SQIVND (reference sequence). This CDR3 reads CASSPGGVTFGYTF. The CDR3 DNA reads as TGTGCCAGTAGCCCCGGCGGGGTAACATTTGGCTACACCTTC.

The table lists this clonotype with many counts. The genes are TRBV5-5 and TRBJ2-2, with 13 bases that match TRBD2. Germline V lookup: CDR1 SGHKS, CDR2 YYEKEE (reference sequence). The J segment lost 7 bases and the V segment lost 4 bases, leaving 4 bases of the junction unmatched. The CDR3 consists of 15 residues. The CDR3 DNA reads TGTGCCAGCAGCGGGACTAGCGGGAATGGCGGGGAGCTGTTTTTT. It yields the protein CASSGTSGNGGELFF.

This clonotype was recorded at least ten times. The chain employs TRBV29-1 and TRBJ2-7; 10 nucleotides agree with TRBD1. CDR3 length: 13 amino acids. CDR1 is SQVTM and CDR2 is ANQGSEA in the germline V gene. V shed 1 base and J 4 bases; nucleotides not matched to a gene: 1. CDR3: CSVEGGQGYEQYF. CDR3 nucleotides: TGCAGCGTTGAAGGGGGACAGGGGTACGAGCAGTACTTC.

This chain connects TRBV20-1 to TRBJ2-1; 16 nucleotides match TRBD2. CDR1 is DFQATT and CDR2 is SNEGSKA in the germline V gene (reference sequence). J gave up 3 bases and V 4 bases, and 9 bases lay outside the gene matches. The CDR3 loop spans 18 amino acids. CDR3 amino acids: CSANPGTSGRAFYNEQFF. The CDR3 DNA is TGCAGTGCTAATCCCGGGACTAGCGGGAGGGCCTTCTACAATGAGCAGTTCTTC.

This clonotype was observed a handful of times. The chain recombines TRBV6-5 with TRBJ1-4, with D hard to call. V gave up 2 bases and J gave up 7 bases, with 8 bases separating them. Germline V gene lookup returns CDR1 MNHEY and CDR2 SVGAGI. This CDR3 comprises 13 residues. CDR3 sequence reads: CASSYSLGEKLFF. The DNA for the CDR3 is TGTGCCAGCAGTTACAGTCTAGGTGAAAAACTGTTTTTT.